These 29 T cell receptor beta chains share one sample of origin, sequenced in a study of cytomegalovirus exposure and HLA in healthy donors. Use of 60 Vbeta and 13 Jbeta primers characterized the PCR. Clones were read by immunoSEQ multiplex PCR, and TCRdb kept only the in-frame ones, dropping some. The sample lists over 150,000 clones; roughly 71% were seen once. The sequencing input was PBMCs. The receptors derive from a woman aged 45-59 years in good health and CMV-seropositive.

V is TRBV5-1 and J is TRBJ2-5; 9 nucleotides line up with TRBD1. In germline, CDR1 is SGHRS, CDR2 YFSETQ. J was trimmed by 1 base and V by 3 bases; bases with no gene match: 7. This CDR3 contains 16 residues. The CDR3 DNA is TGCGCCAGCAGCTGGGGACAGGGAGCTTTCCAAGAGACCCAGTACTTC. Its translation: CASSWGQGAFQETQYF.

The chain recombines TRBV2 with TRBJ2-6; maybe TRBD1 (5 bases). CDR3 size: 16 residues. Deletions cut 1 base from V and 5 bases from J, with 12 bases between. CDR1 and CDR2 from the germline V gene are SNHLY and FYNNEI. As DNA, the CDR3 is TGTGCCAGCAGTGAAGGTCGGCAGGGAAGGGCCAACGTCCTGACTTTC. This translates into CASSEGRQGRANVLTF.

The rearrangement uses TRBV7-8 and TRBJ2-1, with 7 bases lining up with TRBD2. Germline loops: CDR1 SGHVS, CDR2 FQNEAQ. The CDR3 covers 14 residues. Trimming took 5 bases from V and 4 from J; bases not matched to a gene: 5. The CDR3 sequence: CASSRGLEYNEQFF. The CDR3 DNA is TGTGCCAGCAGCCGCGGACTAGAATACAATGAGCAGTTCTTC.

The rearrangement links TRBV10-3 to TRBJ2-1; TRBD2 matches 12 bases. The CDR3 spans 16 residues. V dropped 5 bases and J dropped 7; count of bases not matched to a gene: 9. Germline CDR1 ENHRY, CDR2 SYGVKD. The CDR3 is CAISTSGGTSGNEQFF. The DNA of the CDR3 is TGTGCCATCAGTACTAGCGGGGGGACCTCCGGGAATGAGCAGTTCTTC.

J is TRBJ1-3 and V is TRBV5-1, with TRBD1 matching 8 bases. Germline CDR1 and CDR2: SGHRS and YFSETQ. The CDR3 runs 15 residues. V lost 3 bases to trimming and J lost 2 bases; unmatched junction nucleotides: 4. For the CDR3, the DNA is TGCGCCAGCAGCTCACAGGGGGTCCCTGGAAACACCATATATTTT. It encodes CASSSQGVPGNTIYF.

This chain joins TRBV9 and TRBJ2-3, with D perhaps matching TRBD1 (6 bases). Trimming cost V 0 bases and J 6 bases, with 8 bases left between them. The CDR3 is made up of 13 amino acids. Germline V gene data show CDR1 as SGDLS and CDR2 as YYNGEE. The CDR3 is CASSVDREDTQYF. Here the CDR3 DNA reads TGTGCCAGCAGCGTAGACAGGGAGGATACGCAGTATTTT.

V is TRBV5-1 and J is TRBJ2-3; 9 bases map to TRBD1. The CDR3 has 15 residues. Losses at the gene ends were 3 bases for V and 1 base for J; bases not matched to a gene: 3. The germline gives CDR1 SGHRS, CDR2 YFSETQ. The CDR3 loop reads CASSYGDRGTDTQYF. The DNA of the CDR3 is TGCGCCAGCAGCTATGGGGACAGGGGCACAGATACGCAGTATTTT.

The chain carries TRBV7-8 and TRBJ1-5; a weak D match, TRBD1 (6 bases). The CDR3 length is 15 residues. Germline assignment: CDR1 SGHVS and CDR2 FQNEAQ. V was clipped by 1 base and J by 7 bases, with 14 bases between them. The CDR3 nucleotides are TGTGCCAGCAGCTTAGTAATGGGGGCGGTGCAGCCCCAGCATTTT. Its translation: CASSLVMGAVQPQHF.

This chain connects TRBV19 to TRBJ1-2, with TRBD1 matching over 7 bases. CDR1 is LNHDA and CDR2 is SQIVND in the germline V gene (reference sequence). Germline trimming cut 9 bases from V and 4 bases from J; bases unmatched to any gene: 11. The CDR3 loop spans 14 amino acids. CDR3 region: CASRTGGLGYGYTF. DNA of the CDR3: TGTGCCAGCAGGACAGGAGGGCTGGGCTATGGCTACACCTTC. Using reference TRBV19 and TRBJ1-2 for the parts outside the CDR3, the full variable domain is DGGITQSPKYLFRKEGQNVTLSCEQNLNHDAMYWYRQDPGQGLRLIYYSQIVNDFQKGDIAEGYSVSREKKESFPLTVTSAQKNPTAFYLCASRTGGLGYGYTFGSGTRLTVV.

The chain links TRBV23-1 to TRBJ1-2; 7 bases match TRBD1. TRBV23-1 is filed as an ORF, its function uncertain. With V trimmed by 0 bases and J by 8 bases, 6 bases remained unmatched. The CDR3 spans 14 residues. CDR3 nucleotides: TGCGCCAGCAGTCAATCTAGGGGGCTCTGGGGCTACACCTTC. The encoded protein is CASSQSRGLWGYTF.

The chain recombines TRBV5-4 with TRBJ2-3, with a possible D match to TRBD1 (6 bases). The length of the CDR3 is 15 residues. Germline V gene data show CDR1 as SGHNT and CDR2 as YYREEE (reference sequence). V lost 0 bases and J 0 bases, leaving 8 bases between the germline ends. CDR3 loop: CASSLGTASTDTQYF. The CDR3 bases are TGTGCCAGCAGCTTGGGGACAGCTAGCACAGATACGCAGTATTTT.

This clone was counted a single time. V is TRBV5-1 and J is TRBJ2-5; 8 bases line up with TRBD1. Trimming took 2 bases from V and 1 from J; bases not matched to a gene: 7. Germline V gives CDR1 SGHRS, CDR2 YFSETQ. This CDR3 has 16 residues. The CDR3 DNA is TGCGCCAGCAGCTTCCTCATCGACAGGGGCCAAGAGACCCAGTACTTC. This codes for CASSFLIDRGQETQYF. Complete variable domain (other parts from reference TRBV5-1 and TRBJ2-5): KAGVTQTPRYLIKTRGQQVTLSCSPISGHRSVSWYQQTPGQGLQFLFEYFSETQRNKGNFPGRFSGRQFSNSRSEMNVSTLELGDSALYLCASSFLIDRGQETQYFGPGTRLLVL.

The V and J genes are TRBV2 and TRBJ2-5, with 7 nucleotides matching TRBD2. The J call is uncertain, as TRBJ2-7 better fits the DNA end. From germline, CDR1 is SNHLY and CDR2 FYNNEI. The CDR3 totals 12 residues. CDR3 sequence (DNA): TGTGCCAGCAGTGGGGACTACTACGAGCAGTACTTC. As protein: CASSGDYYEQYF.

The V call is TRBV7-3, the J call TRBJ2-2; 9 bases align to TRBD1. The ends lost 4 bases at V and 5 bases at J; junction bases unmatched: 11. The V gene's germline CDR1 is SGHTA and CDR2 FQGTGA. The CDR3 loop spans 17 amino acids. The CDR3 here is CASSSQTGGSFTGELFF. The CDR3 nucleotides are TGTGCCAGCAGCTCCCAAACAGGGGGCAGTTTTACCGGGGAGCTGTTTTTT.

V and J are TRBV5-1 and TRBJ1-5, with a possible D match to TRBD1 (6 bases). Germline assignment: CDR1 SGHRS and CDR2 YFSETQ. The CDR3 extends over 17 amino acids. Between the trimmed V and J ends, which lost 4 bases and 1 base, there was a span of 18 bases. The CDR3: CASSRSQGTFSNQPQHF. CDR3 in DNA: TGCGCCAGCAGCCGCTCTCAGGGGACGTTCAGCAATCAGCCCCAGCATTTT.

The chain carries TRBV5-4 and TRBJ2-7; D is perhaps TRBD1 (5 bases). Germline-derived CDR1 and CDR2 are SGHNT and YYREEE (reference sequence). Trimming took off 5 bases at V and 4 bases at J, with 13 bases between the two ends. This CDR3 comprises 13 residues. The CDR3 loop reads CASRSDRTYEQYF. The CDR3 DNA sequence: TGTGCCAGCAGGTCCGACAGAACATACGAGCAGTACTTC.

This clone was recorded once. The chain carries TRBV14 and TRBJ1-1, with D possibly being TRBD1 (6 bases). V was clipped by 4 bases and J by 5 bases, with 11 bases between them. The CDR3 consists of 13 residues. Germline V lookup: CDR1 SGHDN, CDR2 FVKESK. The CDR3 DNA sequence: TGTGCCAGCAGCCGAGTAGGGGGAACTGAAGCTTTCTTT. It specifies CASSRVGGTEAFF.

The V call is TRBV7-9, the J call TRBJ1-6; 7 bases map to TRBD1. Germline CDR1 reads SEHNR; CDR2 reads FQNEAQ (reference sequence). Trimming removed 5 bases from V and 7 bases from J; junction bases left unmatched: 11. The CDR3 has 16 amino acids. The CDR3: CASSRSTTGRNSPLHF. The CDR3 DNA reads as TGTGCCAGCAGCAGATCCACGACAGGGCGCAATTCACCCCTCCACTTT.

This sequence joins TRBV2 and TRBJ2-5; D is unclear. The CDR3 totals 13 residues. Germline CDR1 SNHLY, CDR2 FYNNEI. With 4 bases removed from V and 5 bases from J, the gap between germline ends came to 11 bases. In DNA form, the CDR3 reads TGTGCCAGCAGTGGCTACCCTGTGGAGACCCAGTACTTC. It encodes CASSGYPVETQYF.

This clone appeared a few times. The rearrangement joins TRBV4-1 to TRBJ2-1, with 7 bases lining up with TRBD1. The CDR3 is 18 residues long. The germline V gene encodes CDR1 MGHRA and CDR2 YSYEKL. V was clipped by 4 bases and J by 0 bases; unmatched bases: 12. The CDR3 protein is CASSLRDSAISSYNEQFF. The CDR3 nucleotides are TGCGCCAGCAGCCTCCGGGACAGCGCTATAAGCTCCTACAATGAGCAGTTCTTC.

This clone appeared a few times. The chain combines TRBV19 with TRBJ2-5, with TRBD2 matching over 9 bases. With V trimmed by 5 bases and J by 4 bases, 5 bases remained unmatched. The CDR3 contains 14 residues. Germline loops: CDR1 LNHDA, CDR2 SQIVND (reference sequence). The CDR3 region is CASSPAGGRETQYF. CDR3 sequence (DNA): TGTGCCAGTAGTCCGGCGGGGGGGCGAGAGACCCAGTACTTC.

The V call is TRBV29-1, the J call TRBJ1-1, with TRBD1 as a possible D gene (5 bases). CDR1 is SQVTM, CDR2 ANQGSEA, per germline. Trimming pared 4 bases from V and 1 base from J, leaving 13 bases between. The CDR3 has 14 residues. CDR3: CSVGRGGGNTEAFF. For the CDR3, the DNA is TGCAGCGTTGGACGCGGGGGGGGGAACACTGAAGCTTTCTTT.

The gene calls are TRBV18 and TRBJ2-1; a possible D gene is TRBD2 (5 bases). The CDR3 has 12 amino acids. Germline values: CDR1 KGHSH, CDR2 LQKENI. V lost 3 bases and J 13 bases, leaving 13 bases between the germline ends. CDR3 coding DNA: TGTGCCAGCTCACCCCTAGGACGGGGACAGTTCTTC. It is translated as CASSPLGRGQFF. The whole variable domain, filled in from reference TRBV18 and TRBJ2-1, reads NAGVMQNPRHLVRRRGQEARLRCSPMKGHSHVYWYRQLPEEGLKFMVYLQKENIIDESGMPKERFSAEFPKEGPSILRIQQVVRGDSAAYFCASSPLGRGQFFGPGTRLTVL.

V and J are TRBV11-2 and TRBJ2-3; TRBD2 aligns across 14 bases. The V segment lost 5 bases and the J segment 2 bases; nucleotides outside the gene matches: 12. CDR1 is SGHAT, CDR2 FQNNGV, per germline. There are 19 residues in the CDR3. The CDR3 bases are TGTGCCAGCAGCACCTGGACTAGCGGGGGGTCGTTACCCACAGATACGCAGTATTTT. It codes for CASSTWTSGGSLPTDTQYF.

The genes are TRBV9 and TRBJ1-6; D call uncertain. The germline V and J ends were trimmed by 3 bases and 7 bases, with 17 bases remaining between them. Germline values: CDR1 SGDLS, CDR2 YYNGEE. The CDR3 contains 16 residues. CDR3: CASSAFLEGPNSPLHF. The CDR3 bases are TGTGCCAGCAGCGCCTTTTTAGAGGGTCCGAATTCACCCCTCCACTTT.

V and J are TRBV18 and TRBJ1-6, with a tentative D call TRBD1 (5 bases). The germline V and J ends were trimmed by 5 bases and 7 bases, with 9 bases remaining between them. Germline V gives CDR1 KGHSH, CDR2 LQKENI. There are 13 residues in the CDR3. CDR3 sequence: CASSDGQNSPLHF. As DNA, the CDR3 is TGTGCCAGCTCAGATGGACAAAATTCACCCCTCCACTTT.

The chain has TRBV5-4 and TRBJ2-7, with D possibly matching TRBD2 (5 bases). The CDR3 extends over 14 amino acids. The germline V gene has CDR1 SGHNT and CDR2 YYREEE (reference sequence). Trimming shortened V by 0 bases and J by 0 bases, and 7 bases separated the two germline ends. In DNA form, the CDR3 reads TGTGCCAGCAGCTTGGTGGGGAGCTCCTACGAGCAGTACTTC. Its translation is CASSLVGSSYEQYF.

Here the CDR3 DNA reads TGTGCCAGCAGCGTAGGGGCAGGTTCCGAAGGAAAACTGTTTTTT. It yields the protein CASSVGAGSEGKLFF. The chain employs TRBV9 and TRBJ1-4, with D hard to call. The V end was cut by 0 bases, the J end by 10 bases, with 16 bases between. The CDR3 has 15 amino acids. CDR1 and CDR2 from the germline V gene are SGDLS and YYNGEE.

The chain carries TRBV7-9 and TRBJ1-4; 7 bases agree with TRBD1. J gave up 5 bases and V 11 bases, and 8 bases lay outside the gene matches. This CDR3 is built from 13 residues. In germline, CDR1 is SEHNR, CDR2 FQNEAQ (reference sequence). The CDR3 spells CAGNRDSNEKLFF. DNA of the CDR3: TGTGCCGGCAACCGGGACAGCAATGAAAAACTGTTTTTT.